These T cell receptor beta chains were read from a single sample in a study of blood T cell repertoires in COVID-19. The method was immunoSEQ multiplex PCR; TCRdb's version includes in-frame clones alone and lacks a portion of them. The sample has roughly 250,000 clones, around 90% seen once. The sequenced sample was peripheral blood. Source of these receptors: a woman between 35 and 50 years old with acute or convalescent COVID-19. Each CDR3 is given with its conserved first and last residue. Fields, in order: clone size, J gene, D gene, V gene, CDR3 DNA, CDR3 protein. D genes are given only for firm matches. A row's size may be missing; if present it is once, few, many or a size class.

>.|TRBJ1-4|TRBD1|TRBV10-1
TGCGCCAGCAGCGCCCGAACAGGGGGAGATGAAAAACTGTTTTTT
CASSARTGGDEKLFF
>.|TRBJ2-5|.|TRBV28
TGTGCCAGCAGTTTTTTCCCGACGGGGGAGGAGACCCAGTACTTC
CASSFFPTGEETQYF
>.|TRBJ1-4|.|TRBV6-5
TGTGCCAGCAGTTACTCCGCAGGGTCTGAAAAACTGTTTTTT
CASSYSAGSEKLFF
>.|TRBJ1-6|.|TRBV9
TGTGCCAGCAGCTCCCGGGACAACTCCTATAATTCACCCCTCCACTTT
CASSSRDNSYNSPLHF
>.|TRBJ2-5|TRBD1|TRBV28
TGTGCCAGCAGCTCGGGACAGGGACAAGAGACCCAGTACTTC
CASSSGQGQETQYF
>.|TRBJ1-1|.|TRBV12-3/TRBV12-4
TGTGCCAGCAGTCCAGGCCTGAACACTGAAGCTTTCTTT
CASSPGLNTEAFF
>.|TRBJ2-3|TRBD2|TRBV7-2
TGTGCCAGCAGCTTAGTTGGCGGGGGGGCAGATACGCAGTATTTT
CASSLVGGGADTQYF
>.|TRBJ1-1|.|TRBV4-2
TGTGCCAGCAGCCAAGAGGTGGGAGGTCTAAACACTGAAGCTTTCTTT
CASSQEVGGLNTEAFF
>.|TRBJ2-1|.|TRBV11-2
TGTGCCAGCAGCTTCCTCCTTGACGGGATATACAATGAGCAGTTCTTC
CASSFLLDGIYNEQFF
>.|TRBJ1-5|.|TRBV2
TGTGCCAGCAGTGACAGGGGCCATAGCAATCAGCCCCAGCATTTT
CASSDRGHSNQPQHF
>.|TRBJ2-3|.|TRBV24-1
TGTGCCACCAGTGATTGGGACAATCCCACAGATACGCAGTATTTT
CATSDWDNPTDTQYF
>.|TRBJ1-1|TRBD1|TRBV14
TGTGCCAGCAGCGACATTCAGGGGGCGCGCACTGAAGCTTTCTTT
CASSDIQGARTEAFF
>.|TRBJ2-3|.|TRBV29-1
TGCAGCGTTGAAGTTCGTTATACAGGGGCGGGGGATACGCAGTATTTT
CSVEVRYTGAGDTQYF
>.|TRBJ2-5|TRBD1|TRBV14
TGTGCCAGCAGCCCGACAGGGGCCGAGACCCAGTACTTC
CASSPTGAETQYF
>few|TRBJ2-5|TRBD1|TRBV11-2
TGTGCCAGCAGCTTTGGGACAGGGGTAGAGACCCAGTACTTC
CASSFGTGVETQYF
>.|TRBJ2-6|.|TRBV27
TGTGCCAGCAGTTCCAGGGGTTCTGGGGCCAACGTCCTGACTTTC
CASSSRGSGANVLTF